This is a list of T cell receptor beta chains from one sample in a study of blood T cell repertoires in COVID-19. TCRdb's table, derived via immunoSEQ multiplex PCR, lists solely in-frame clones and lacks some. This table has 99,000 or so clones, about 86% appearing once. Sequencing was done on a sample of peripheral blood. These TCRs come from a man older than 75 with acute or convalescent COVID-19. Both conserved end residues are trimmed from each CDR3. Some rows have no size entry. The others give once, few or many, or a class for an expanded clone.

clone_size v_call cdr3_aa
NA TRBV29-1 SVEIGRGETQY
NA TRBV4-1 ASSHGTSGSGASYEQY
NA TRBV6-1 ASSEGGRAGYNEQF
NA TRBV27 ASSFSEDNEQF
NA TRBV19 ATSPGSHYTGELF
NA TRBV29-1 SVKGLAGIAEQF
NA TRBV18 ASSDRDGGYT
few TRBV5-1 ASSLRQGDGYEQY
NA TRBV5-5 ASSPGQGANTGELF
once TRBV5-1 ASRLGSGYYNEQF
NA TRBV11-2 ASSLTASHTSLREEQY
NA TRBV5-1 ASSLVPTGRLRTEAF
NA TRBV7-3 ASSLSEGSPLH
NA TRBV27 ASTPHPSQGEREAF
NA TRBV14 ASSQGGLAGYQETQY
once TRBV4-1 ASSRQGVNEKLF
NA TRBV29-1 SVRRTGDEQY
NA TRBV30 AWSVQLAGGKRF
few TRBV7-3 ASNPLLQDSSYEQY
NA TRBV19 ASSIGQASLQY
few TRBV4-1 ASTQGSGPFMKGEAF
few TRBV3-1/TRBV3-2 ASSPFLNTGELF
few TRBV7-3 ASSLRTGSRNEQF
NA TRBV28 ASRDDRAYSGANVLT
NA TRBV28 ASSLIRRDNSPLH
NA TRBV15 ATSRDPWTVLYEQY
NA TRBV19 ASSPLAGANTGELF
NA TRBV19 ASSIGRGPDNEQF
NA TRBV5-1 ASSQGGSPLH
NA TRBV24-1 ATSRGEGETQY
NA TRBV5-6 ASSLSRYEQY
NA TRBV29-1 SVKGDEQY
NA TRBV19 ASSMDRDRNDEQF
NA TRBV24-1 ATSDSSFSSNQPQH
NA TRBV7-6 ASSSIPGQADTDTQY
NA TRBV7-3 ASSSRPGDTQY
NA TRBV5-1 ASSPGTTQETQY
NA TRBV5-8 ASSLVWTEAF
NA TRBV12-3/TRBV12-4 ASSSELYEQY
NA TRBV5-6 ASSLARQDKNIQY
NA TRBV3-1/TRBV3-2 ASSQQVAYNEQF
NA TRBV5-1 ASSTLGLAGGAETQY
once TRBV5-4 ASSQRDTGSYEQY
NA TRBV6-5 ASRGQGENQPQH
once TRBV6-6 ASSYIRNEKLF
NA TRBV7-9 ASSAGTAYGYT
NA TRBV3-1/TRBV3-2 ASSHGTSDNNEQF
once TRBV18 ASSPTGQGDTEAF
NA TRBV28 ASRLTGIVLGYT
NA TRBV5-6 ASSLGQAASYEQY
NA TRBV6-5 ASSYSAGGFRSPLH
NA TRBV7-9 ASSLAGGRADTQY
NA TRBV5-5 ASSLGLEPTYEQY
once TRBV20-1 SASPLRGLAAAYEQY